These T cell receptor beta chains were read from a single sample in a study of blood T cell repertoires in COVID-19. The assay was immunoSEQ multiplex PCR, and TCRdb's table has in-frame clones only and misses some. Among over 150,000 clones, more than 75% were seen once, and the ten largest hold roughly 0.58%. Sequencing used peripheral blood. Receptors originate from a man aged 60-69 years with COVID-19, enrolled during active disease. CDR3s include the opening cysteine and the closing phenylalanine or tryptophan. A D gene is named only where the DNA matches it firmly. Only some rows state a clone size, as once, few, many or a class for expanded clones.

abundance	v_gene	j_gene	d_gene	CDR3nt	CDR3aa
-	TRBV2	TRBJ2-2	-	TGTGCCAGCAAGAGGGACACCAGCACCGGGGAGCTGTTTTTT	CASKRDTSTGELFF
-	TRBV11-2	TRBJ1-2	-	TGTGCCAGCAGCTTAGGCTTTCCGGTTGGTGGCTACACCTTC	CASSLGFPVGGYTF
-	TRBV28	TRBJ1-5	-	TGTGCCAGCTCCCGGTCCCAGGGTTTGCGCAATCAGCCCCAGCATTTT	CASSRSQGLRNQPQHF
-	TRBV3-1/TRBV3-2	TRBJ1-2	-	TGTGCCAGCAGCCAAGAGGTACAGGGTGAAGGCTACACCTTC	CASSQEVQGEGYTF
-	TRBV7-3	TRBJ2-2	TRBD2	TGTGCCAGCAGCTTAACGGTGGGGACTACGAACACCGGGGAGCTGTTTTTT	CASSLTVGTTNTGELFF
once	TRBV11-3	TRBJ2-1	TRBD1	TGTGCCAGCAGCTTAAGTCAGGGGGTCGACAATGAGCAGTTCTTC	CASSLSQGVDNEQFF
-	TRBV4-2	TRBJ2-4	TRBD2	TGTGCCAGCAGCCAAGATTGGGCTAGCGGGAGCAAAAACATTCAGTACTTC	CASSQDWASGSKNIQYF
-	TRBV7-2	TRBJ2-1	TRBD2	TGTGCCAGCAGCCTGGGGCTAGCGGGGCCCCATGATGAGCAGTTCTTC	CASSLGLAGPHDEQFF
-	TRBV13	TRBJ1-2	TRBD1	TGTGCCAGCAGCCGAGACAGGGCTTTTGACGGCTACACCTTC	CASSRDRAFDGYTF
once	TRBV12-3/TRBV12-4	TRBJ1-1	-	TGTGCCAGCACTCTATTTTCTGAAGCTTTCTTT	CASTLFSEAFF
-	TRBV30	TRBJ1-1	-	TGTGCCTGGACCCCCTCGGGCACTGAAGCTTTCTTT	CAWTPSGTEAFF
-	TRBV6-6	TRBJ1-4	-	TGTGCCAGCAAGTCTCGAAAGGGGGTAATTGGTGAAAAACTGTTTTTT	CASKSRKGVIGEKLFF
-	TRBV5-5	TRBJ2-3	TRBD1	TGTGCCAGCAGCTTGGCCACAGGGGGCGGCACAGATACGCAGTATTTT	CASSLATGGGTDTQYF
-	TRBV19	TRBJ2-5	TRBD1	TGTGCCAGTAGTATACAGGGGGCCGTGATGGAGACCCAGTACTTC	CASSIQGAVMETQYF
-	TRBV19	TRBJ1-1	TRBD1	TGTGCCAGTAGGACAGGGTTGAACACTGAAGCTTTCTTT	CASRTGLNTEAFF
once	TRBV25-1	TRBJ2-1	TRBD2	TGTGCCAGCAGTGACCCCGGGACTAGCGTGTACAATGAGCAGTTCTTC	CASSDPGTSVYNEQFF
-	TRBV7-3	TRBJ2-5	TRBD2	TGTGCCAGCAGCTTACGACGACTAGCGGGGTCGGAGACCCAGTACTTC	CASSLRRLAGSETQYF
-	TRBV18	TRBJ1-3	TRBD1	TGTGCCAGCTCCCACGAGACAGGGTCTGGAAACACCATATATTTT	CASSHETGSGNTIYF
-	TRBV7-2	TRBJ2-7	TRBD2	TGTGCCAGCAGCTTAGGGAGGCTAGCGGGAAGAGAGCAGTACTTC	CASSLGRLAGREQYF
-	TRBV19	TRBJ2-1	-	TGTGCCAGTAGTCTATGGGAGCGGCCGAATGAGCAGTTCTTC	CASSLWERPNEQFF
-	TRBV28	TRBJ2-2	-	TGTGCCGTTCGACTCGGAGCTACGAGGACCGGGGAGCTGTTTTTT	CAVRLGATRTGELFF
-	TRBV12-5	TRBJ2-2	TRBD2	TGTGCTAGTGGTTCCGGGACTAGCGGGAACGGGGAGCTGTTTTTT	CASGSGTSGNGELFF
once	TRBV11-2	TRBJ2-1	-	TGTGCCAGCAGCCAAAGGGGGGGAGTCGGTGAGCAGTTCTTC	CASSQRGGVGEQFF
-	TRBV5-1	TRBJ2-7	TRBD1	TGCGCCAGCAGCCCCAGGGACAGGACCTACGAGCAGTACTTC	CASSPRDRTYEQYF
once	TRBV18	TRBJ1-1	-	TGTGCCAGCTCACCGGCCCTTAACACTGAAGCTTTCTTT	CASSPALNTEAFF
-	TRBV7-9	TRBJ2-7	-	TGTGCCAGCAGCCCCCGGTACGAGCAGTACTTC	CASSPRYEQYF
-	TRBV19	TRBJ2-1	-	TGTGCCAGTAGTATAAATCCCGGACAATACAATGAGCAGTTCTTC	CASSINPGQYNEQFF
-	TRBV11-3	TRBJ1-1	-	TGTGCCAGCAGCTTAAATCAGGGGTTAGGGGCTGAAGCTTTCTTT	CASSLNQGLGAEAFF
-	TRBV2	TRBJ1-1	TRBD1	TGTGCCAGCTCCGCGACAGGGCAGAACACTGAAGCTTTCTTT	CASSATGQNTEAFF
-	TRBV19	TRBJ1-2	-	TGTGCCAGTAGTGCACGGACAGCGGCCTATGGCTACACCTTC	CASSARTAAYGYTF
-	TRBV7-9	TRBJ1-3	-	TGTGCCAGCAGGAGGGAGCAAGGAAACACCATATATTTT	CASRREQGNTIYF
-	TRBV24-1	TRBJ2-1	TRBD2	TGTGCCACCAGTGCATGGGGTTCAGCGGGGTACAATGAGCAGTTCTTC	CATSAWGSAGYNEQFF
-	TRBV7-2	TRBJ2-3	TRBD2	TGTGCCAGCAGCCTCCTTAGCGGGGCAGATACGCAGTATTTT	CASSLLSGADTQYF
-	TRBV5-6	TRBJ1-4	TRBD1	TGTGCCAGCAGCCCCAGGGGGGCAACTAATGAAAAACTGTTTTTT	CASSPRGATNEKLFF
-	TRBV3-1/TRBV3-2	TRBJ2-7	-	TGTGCCAGCAGCCGAGACAGGACTTACGAGCAGTACTTC	CASSRDRTYEQYF
-	TRBV11-3	TRBJ1-6	-	TGTGCCAGCAGCTTAGGACAGACCTCCTTCGCTTCACCCCTCCACTTT	CASSLGQTSFASPLHF
-	TRBV9	TRBJ2-1	-	TGTGCCAGCAGCAAAGGGGGGGTCGGCGATGAGCAGTTCTTC	CASSKGGVGDEQFF